Listed below are T cell receptor beta chains from one sample, sequenced in a study of blood T cell repertoires in COVID-19. This table comes from immunoSEQ multiplex PCR, and its TCRdb copy is limited to in-frame clones, with some not included. Of about 190,000 clones listed, nearly 90% were seen once; the top ten hold 6.2%. Sequencing input: peripheral blood. These receptors all stem from a middle-aged woman who had recovered from COVID-19. The conserved cysteine and the conserved F or W are not part of the CDR3 here.

cdr3_aa: ASSRTGNRDEQY
j_call: TRBJ2-7
v_call: TRBV19

cdr3_aa: ASSQFGLAGPSYNEQF
j_call: TRBJ2-1
v_call: TRBV3-1/TRBV3-2

cdr3_aa: ASSEAIRGEAF
j_call: TRBJ1-1
v_call: TRBV6-1

cdr3_aa: ASSLWQGVAGELF
j_call: TRBJ2-2
v_call: TRBV5-1

cdr3_aa: ASSPSGGTNYGYT
j_call: TRBJ1-2
v_call: TRBV7-9

cdr3_aa: ASSPAPAGANVLT
j_call: TRBJ2-6
v_call: TRBV18

cdr3_aa: ASSWTGGRVNTEAF
j_call: TRBJ1-1
v_call: TRBV7-2

cdr3_aa: ASSLGRDEQY
j_call: TRBJ2-7
v_call: TRBV5-8

cdr3_aa: AISSGTSGSYNEQF
j_call: TRBJ2-1
v_call: TRBV10-3

cdr3_aa: ASQSQGEVVGNTIY
j_call: TRBJ1-3
v_call: TRBV18

cdr3_aa: SSSGPTMNTEAF
j_call: TRBJ1-1
v_call: TRBV29-1

cdr3_aa: ASSLDRDHEQY
j_call: TRBJ2-7
v_call: TRBV6-5

cdr3_aa: ASSVGTSGRAPEQF
j_call: TRBJ2-1
v_call: TRBV9

cdr3_aa: ASSPFRGDRRGYT
j_call: TRBJ1-2
v_call: TRBV18

cdr3_aa: ASSKLVTDTQY
j_call: TRBJ2-3
v_call: TRBV9

cdr3_aa: ASSPSGGADYGYT
j_call: TRBJ1-2
v_call: TRBV18

cdr3_aa: ASSHTDTQY
j_call: TRBJ2-3
v_call: TRBV28

cdr3_aa: ASSEAAGSGGTGELF
j_call: TRBJ2-2
v_call: TRBV6-1

cdr3_aa: ASSDPGPQY
j_call: TRBJ2-3
v_call: TRBV10-2

cdr3_aa: ASRVGGEAQY
j_call: TRBJ2-5
v_call: TRBV5-1

cdr3_aa: ASSFSGGGEQF
j_call: TRBJ2-1
v_call: TRBV27

cdr3_aa: ASSLGGRSYNEQF
j_call: TRBJ2-1
v_call: TRBV4-3

cdr3_aa: ASSVAGSNEKLF
j_call: TRBJ1-4
v_call: TRBV9

cdr3_aa: ASSELGGRSAYEQY
j_call: TRBJ2-7
v_call: TRBV2

cdr3_aa: ASSLRDRGNTEAF
j_call: TRBJ1-1
v_call: TRBV7-6

cdr3_aa: ASSYLDRAAGGYT
j_call: TRBJ1-2
v_call: TRBV6-5

cdr3_aa: ASSLGGGMNTEAF
j_call: TRBJ1-1
v_call: TRBV7-2

cdr3_aa: ASSLDLIGAYEQY
j_call: TRBJ2-7
v_call: TRBV11-2

cdr3_aa: ATSDGQLSKGEQY
j_call: TRBJ2-7
v_call: TRBV24-1

cdr3_aa: ASSRLLTGENYGYT
j_call: TRBJ1-2
v_call: TRBV3-1/TRBV3-2

cdr3_aa: ASSAPPGQGGDEQF
j_call: TRBJ2-1
v_call: TRBV5-4

cdr3_aa: ASSLMTDTEAF
j_call: TRBJ1-1
v_call: TRBV12-3/TRBV12-4

cdr3_aa: ASSLTLMSSYNSPLH
j_call: TRBJ1-6
v_call: TRBV5-8

cdr3_aa: ASSSDGTPHYEQY
j_call: TRBJ2-7
v_call: TRBV7-9

cdr3_aa: ASKRAGNPYNEQF
j_call: TRBJ2-1
v_call: TRBV14

cdr3_aa: ASSLWPVGQSASGRVRQDTQY
j_call: TRBJ2-3
v_call: TRBV27

cdr3_aa: ASSITPSPGGRETQY
j_call: TRBJ2-5
v_call: TRBV19

cdr3_aa: SGDREVGTEAF
j_call: TRBJ1-1
v_call: TRBV29-1

cdr3_aa: ASSRHRGRSGANVLT
j_call: TRBJ2-6
v_call: TRBV4-3

cdr3_aa: ASSQPQGSYGYT
j_call: TRBJ1-2
v_call: TRBV6-6

cdr3_aa: ASSRGTNQPQH
j_call: TRBJ1-5
v_call: TRBV7-2

cdr3_aa: ASSLGGRTNEKLF
j_call: TRBJ1-4
v_call: TRBV5-6

cdr3_aa: ASSSQGNSGELF
j_call: TRBJ2-2
v_call: TRBV5-6

cdr3_aa: ASSYSFGGAYEQY
j_call: TRBJ2-7
v_call: TRBV6-2/TRBV6-3

cdr3_aa: ASGLGLAGGVDTQY
j_call: TRBJ2-3
v_call: TRBV12-5

cdr3_aa: ASSRLAGGTFQTQY
j_call: TRBJ2-3
v_call: TRBV14

cdr3_aa: ASSPTQGADEKLF
j_call: TRBJ1-4
v_call: TRBV3-1/TRBV3-2

cdr3_aa: ASSDSGREATDTQY
j_call: TRBJ2-3
v_call: TRBV6-4

cdr3_aa: ASSFQQGAMDGYT
j_call: TRBJ1-2
v_call: TRBV28

cdr3_aa: ASSIYRGSDTEAF
j_call: TRBJ1-1
v_call: TRBV7-8

cdr3_aa: ASSQDLAGTDTQY
j_call: TRBJ2-3
v_call: TRBV3-1/TRBV3-2

cdr3_aa: AISESGGYGYT
j_call: TRBJ1-2
v_call: TRBV10-3